Shown below are 9 T cell receptor beta chains from a single sample sequenced in a study of CD8+CD57+ T cells in acquired aplastic anemia. The TCR beta profiling, which covered VDJ combination and CDR3 sequence, was carried out using genomic DNA as the template. MiXCR, applied by TCRdb to the reads, yields one record per CDR3 protein. The top ten hold 1% to 1.3% of the sample, which has 200,000 to 250,000 distinct CDR3 sequences, about 37% seen once. The sample taken for sequencing was sorted CD4+, CD8+, or CD8+CD57+ T cells (not recorded which) from PBMCs. The source of these receptors is a human donor in good health, serving as a control.

There are a few counts of this clonotype. The V call is TRBV12-3 or TRBV12-4, the J call TRBJ2-1; the D is unclear. The length of the CDR3 is 12 residues. The V and J ends lost 5 bases and 3 bases respectively, with 5 bases between them. The CDR3 reads CASSQVYNEQFF. For the CDR3, the DNA is TGTGCCAGCAGTCAGGTCTACAATGAGCAGTTCTTC.

With regard to this clonotype: A read error may explain this, as a much larger clone is one base away. J is TRBJ1-6 and V is TRBV5-4, with TRBD1 as a possible D gene (6 bases). The CDR3 runs 15 residues. Per the germline V gene, CDR1 is SGHNT and CDR2 is YYREEE (reference sequence). DNA of the CDR3: TGTGCCTGCAGCTTACAGGGAATATCAAATTCACCCCTCCACTTT. It specifies CACSLQGISNSPLHF.

This clonotype was seen once. The rearrangement joins TRBV29-1 to TRBJ1-1, with 7 bases aligning to TRBD1. CDR3 length: 12 residues. The J segment lost 6 bases and the V segment lost 5 bases, leaving 6 bases of the junction unmatched. CDR1 SQVTM and CDR2 ANQGSEA come from the germline V gene. CDR3 amino acids: CSVSGQAPEAFF. For the CDR3, the DNA is TGCAGCGTTTCCGGACAGGCCCCTGAAGCTTTCTTT.

The genes are TRBV7-6 and TRBJ1-1; D may be TRBD1 (6 bases). V gave up 5 bases and J gave up 0 bases, with 13 bases separating them. Per germline, CDR1 SGHVS and CDR2 FNYEAQ. This CDR3 comprises 15 residues. In DNA, the CDR3 is TGTGCCAGCAGCCTCCCAGGGGAACTGAACACTGAAGCTTTCTTT. This gives the protein CASSLPGELNTEAFF.

The chain combines TRBV10-1 with TRBJ1-2; D possibly corresponds to TRBD1 (5 bases). This CDR3 has 9 amino acids. Germline-derived CDR1 and CDR2 are WNHNN and SYGVQD (reference sequence). Trimming removed 10 bases at V and 12 bases at J, with 12 bases between. CDR3 nucleotides: TGCGCCATCGCCAGGGATCACACCTTC. It yields the protein CAIARDHTF.

This clonotype occurred many times. The chain joins TRBV20-1 to TRBJ2-2; TRBD2 matches 7 bases. Germline V gene lookup returns CDR1 DFQATT and CDR2 SNEGSKA (reference sequence). The CDR3 covers 14 residues. The V segment lost 6 bases and the J segment 7 bases; nucleotides outside the gene matches: 11. CDR3 nucleotides: TGCAGTGCGAGCGGGACTAAGAACGTCGGGGAGCTGTTTTTT. Encoded protein: CSASGTKNVGELFF.

The V call is TRBV10-2, the J call TRBJ1-5; 7 bases line up with TRBD1. V was pared by 8 bases and J by 1 base, with 11 bases of the junction left unmatched. Germline assignment: CDR1 WSHSY and CDR2 SAAADI. The CDR3 contains 16 residues. CDR3 coding DNA: TGCGCCAGCGTGCCGTCAGGGGGGCAAAGCAATCAGCCCCAGCATTTT. Protein sequence: CASVPSGGQSNQPQHF.

This clonotype was counted ten times or more. The V and J genes are TRBV6-1 and TRBJ2-7; no definite D call. The germline V and J ends were trimmed by 5 bases and 4 bases, with 12 bases remaining between them. Per the germline V gene, CDR1 is MNHNS and CDR2 is SASEGT. CDR3 length equals 13 residues. The CDR3 nucleotides read TGTGCCAGCAGTAGAGCCAGTGGATACGAGCAGTACTTC. Its translation: CASSRASGYEQYF.

This clonotype was counted at least ten times. The genes are TRBV7-2 and TRBJ2-5; a weak D match, TRBD2 (5 bases). The germline V gene encodes CDR1 SGHTA and CDR2 FQGNSA. The CDR3 sequence is 14 residues long. V lost 5 bases, J lost 5 bases, and 15 bases lay in between. DNA of the CDR3: TGTGCCAGCAGCCCGGACTCGTCTAGGGAGACCCAGTACTTC. It specifies CASSPDSSRETQYF.